This passage covers 20 T cell receptor beta chains from one sample sequenced in a study of cytomegalovirus exposure and HLA in healthy donors. The PCR made use of 60 Vbeta and 13 Jbeta primers. Generated by immunoSEQ multiplex PCR, the TCRdb table keeps only in-frame clones and is missing some. The sample lists roughly 120,000 clones; about 73% were seen once. Source material: PBMCs. The origin of the receptors is a middle-aged woman in good health and CMV-seronegative.

This clone was detected only once. The CDR3 reads CANSGRDRGVPSYGYTF. Written as DNA, the CDR3 is TGTGCCAACAGCGGCCGGGACAGGGGTGTCCCAAGCTATGGCTACACCTTC. This rearrangement joins TRBV28 to TRBJ1-2; 10 positions agree with TRBD1. The germline gives CDR1 MDHEN, CDR2 SYDVKM. V was pared by 10 bases and J by 4 bases, with 18 bases of the junction left unmatched. The CDR3 is 17 residues long.

This clone turned up a few times. This rearrangement joins TRBV6-1 to TRBJ2-7; possible D gene TRBD2, 6 bases. Trimming removed 8 bases at V and 11 bases at J, with 19 bases between. The CDR3 covers 12 residues. From germline, CDR1 is MNHNS and CDR2 SASEGT. The CDR3 region has the DNA TGTGCCAGCCGGACCCTAAGGGGCGGGGAGTACTTC. This gives the protein CASRTLRGGEYF.

The rearrangement links TRBV21-1 to TRBJ2-7; the DNA was not used to check the table's D call, TRBD2. TRBV21-1 is reported as a pseudogene. The CDR3 is 17 residues long. The CDR3 region is CASSKAELAGGGYEQYF. The CDR3 DNA follows: TGTGCCAGCAGCAAAGCCGAACTAGCGGGAGGAGGGTACGAGCAGTACTTC.

J is TRBJ1-1 and V is TRBV28; TRBD1 is a possible D gene (6 bases). The CDR3 extends over 15 amino acids. Trimming stripped 4 bases from V and 1 base from J, with 13 bases between. The germline V gene has CDR1 MDHEN and CDR2 SYDVKM. The CDR3 protein is CASSSTGMGNTEAFF. For the CDR3, the DNA is TGTGCCAGCAGTTCCACAGGGATGGGGAACACTGAAGCTTTCTTT.

The V call is TRBV5-6, the J call TRBJ1-2; 10 bases agree with TRBD1. The CDR3 runs 16 residues. CDR1 is SGHDT, CDR2 YYEEEE, per germline. J was trimmed by 8 bases and V by 5 bases; bases with no gene match: 15. The CDR3: CASRRWWTGGSEGYTF. The CDR3 nucleotides are TGTGCCAGCAGAAGGTGGTGGACAGGGGGGTCGGAAGGCTACACCTTC.

The J gene is TRBJ2-1, the V gene TRBV5-1, with TRBD2 matching 7 bases. This CDR3 has 15 amino acids. Germline loops: CDR1 SGHRS, CDR2 YFSETQ. The junction had 6 bases not matched to a gene; V was cut back by 0 bases and J by 6 bases. CDR3 DNA sequence: TGCGCCAGCAGCTTGGACGGACTAGGACCCAATGAGCAGTTCTTC. This gives the protein CASSLDGLGPNEQFF. Variable domain in full (rest from reference TRBV5-1 and TRBJ2-1): KAGVTQTPRYLIKTRGQQVTLSCSPISGHRSVSWYQQTPGQGLQFLFEYFSETQRNKGNFPGRFSGRQFSNSRSEMNVSTLELGDSALYLCASSLDGLGPNEQFFGPGTRLTVL.

The gene calls are TRBV5-1 and TRBJ2-1; 10 nucleotides agree with TRBD2. V shed 2 bases, J shed 9 bases, and the junction held 14 bases outside the gene matches. The CDR3 covers 17 residues. The V gene's germline CDR1 is SGHRS and CDR2 YFSETQ. The CDR3 coding sequence is TGCGCCAGCAGCTTAGGAGGGGGGACTAGCGAGATTGGTGAGCAGTTCTTC. This sequence encodes CASSLGGGTSEIGEQFF.

This chain connects TRBV2 to TRBJ1-1, with D perhaps TRBD1 (5 bases). The CDR3 runs to 11 residues. Germline V gene sequence: CDR1 SNHLY, CDR2 FYNNEI. Trimming cost V 7 bases and J 9 bases, with 12 bases left between them. The CDR3, as DNA: TGTGCCAGCAATTCGGGACTTCAAGCTTTCTTT. Translating it yields CASNSGLQAFF.

The chain is built from TRBV6-1 and TRBJ1-5; 8 bases fit TRBD1. Germline-derived CDR1 and CDR2 are MNHNS and SASEGT. V was pared by 6 bases and J by 6 bases, with 16 bases of the junction left unmatched. The CDR3 has 17 amino acids. CDR3 DNA sequence: TGTGCCAGCAGCGAACCTCCGGTACAGGGGGTCTCTCAGCCCCAGCATTTT. It yields the protein CASSEPPVQGVSQPQHF.

This chain uses TRBV30 with TRBJ1-1; D is undetermined. The V and J ends lost 0 bases and 11 bases respectively, with 16 bases between them. The CDR3 totals 13 residues. The germline V gene has CDR1 GTSNPN and CDR2 SVGIG (reference sequence). Here the CDR3 DNA reads TGTGCCTGGAGTGTAGGACCGAGGGCTGTCGCTTTCTTT. Protein: CAWSVGPRAVAFF.

The chain links TRBV14 to TRBJ1-3, with 8 bases that match TRBD1. With 3 bases clipped from V and 4 bases from J, the junction kept 11 bases outside the gene matches. CDR1 and CDR2 from the germline V gene are SGHDN and FVKESK. The length of the CDR3 is 17 residues. CDR3 protein: CASSHSIGDRTGNTIYF. CDR3 DNA: TGTGCCAGCAGCCACAGCATTGGGGACAGGACCGGAAACACCATATATTTT.

A few counts support this clone. In DNA, the CDR3 is TGCGCCAGCAGCTTCCACAATCAGCCCCAGCATTTT. The encoded protein is CASSFHNQPQHF. This chain joins TRBV5-1 and TRBJ1-5; D unclear. V lost 2 bases and J lost 3, with 3 bases in between. CDR3 size: 12 residues. Germline CDR1 is SGHRS and CDR2 is YFSETQ.

The rearrangement uses TRBV6-1 and TRBJ1-4; D possibly corresponds to TRBD1 (6 bases). CDR1 and CDR2 (germline): MNHNS, SASEGT. Trimming shortened V by 4 bases and J by 0 bases, and 9 bases separated the two germline ends. The CDR3 has 15 residues. The CDR3 reads CASSGGTTTNEKLFF. The DNA for the CDR3 is TGTGCCAGCAGTGGAGGGACAACAACTAATGAAAAACTGTTTTTT.

The rearrangement links TRBV6-5 to TRBJ2-7; the match to TRBD1 covers 8 bases. The CDR3 has 13 amino acids. The V gene's germline CDR1 is MNHEY and CDR2 SVGAGI. Trimming at V came to 8 bases and at J to 6 bases, leaving 9 bases not matched to a gene. The chain's CDR3 is CASRDRNLGEQYF. For the CDR3, the DNA is TGTGCCAGCCGGGACAGGAACCTCGGCGAGCAGTACTTC.

This rearrangement joins TRBV25-1 to TRBJ2-7; D perhaps matches TRBD1 (6 bases). Trimming cost V 3 bases and J 2 bases, with 17 bases left between them. This CDR3 is 16 amino acids long. Germline V lookup: CDR1 MGHDK, CDR2 SYGVNS. In DNA, the CDR3 is TGTGCCAGCAGTGAGAGCTCCAGGGGTGCCCCCTACGAGCAGTACTTC. Protein product: CASSESSRGAPYEQYF.

The V gene is TRBV25-1, the J gene TRBJ2-6; the match to TRBD2 covers 7 bases. The CDR3 totals 16 residues. Trimming cost V 3 bases and J 1 base; bases outside gene matches: 3. Germline V CDR1 and CDR2: MGHDK, SYGVNS. The CDR3 coding sequence is TGTGCCAGCAGTGATGGGAGGGTTTCTGGGGCCAACGTCCTGACTTTC. Protein sequence: CASSDGRVSGANVLTF.

This rearrangement joins TRBV14 to TRBJ2-3, with D perhaps matching TRBD2 (6 bases). Trimming cost V 3 bases and J 0 bases, with 10 bases left between them. Germline lookup yields CDR1 SGHDN and CDR2 FVKESK. The CDR3 is 15 amino acids. Written as DNA, the CDR3 is TGTGCCAGCAGCCACCGCGGGGTTAGCACAGATACGCAGTATTTT. Its protein product is CASSHRGVSTDTQYF.

The rearrangement links TRBV4-2 to TRBJ1-6; 7 nucleotides align to TRBD1. Germline values: CDR1 LGHNA, CDR2 YNFKEQ. The CDR3 is made up of 16 amino acids. The trim removed 4 bases at V and 8 bases at J, leaving 11 bases unmatched. The CDR3 DNA follows: TGTGCCAGCAGCCTTGCCCAGCAGGGGGATTATTCACCCCTCCACTTT. Translated: CASSLAQQGDYSPLHF.

The chain has TRBV12-2 and TRBJ2-7; the table's D gene call, TRBD2, was not cross checked with the DNA. TRBV12-2 is a pseudogene. There are 14 residues in the CDR3. Written as DNA, the CDR3 is TGTGCAAGTCGCTCCGAGGGATCGGGTTACGAGCAGTACTTC. This sequence encodes CASRSEGSGYEQYF.

The gene calls are TRBV7-2 and TRBJ2-7, with D perhaps TRBD2 (7 bases). Deletions cut 2 bases from V and 12 bases from J, with 26 bases between. This CDR3 has 16 residues. Germline loops: CDR1 SGHTA, CDR2 FQGNSA. CDR3 DNA: TGTGCCAGCAGCTTAAATCGGGGGGCGGGTTACGGGGGACGGTACTTC. Translated: CASSLNRGAGYGGRYF.